This TCR beta chain was observed in a study of blood T cells in healthy people across ages. CDR1 is DFQATT, CDR2 SNEGSKA, per germline (reference sequence). This CDR3 region has 14 residues. A second roughly 6 to 11 cycle PCR used barcoded and J-beta primers. Each cDNA molecule received a tag from a template-switch adaptor that had 12 random nucleotides. TCRdb re-called the 5' RACE reads through MiXCR, storing one row per CDR3 protein. The data show almost 1 million distinct CDR3 sequences, just over 50% seen once. V and J are TRBV20-1 and TRBJ2-1, with 7 nucleotides matching TRBD1. TRBJ2-7 explains the end of the DNA better; the J call may be wrong. The sequenced sample consisted of blood. The sequence came from a woman in her fifties or sixties in good health. CDR3 nucleotide sequence: TGCAGTGCTAGTAGAGGGGGCTCCTACAATGAGCAGTACTTC. This sequence encodes CSASRGGSYNEQYF.